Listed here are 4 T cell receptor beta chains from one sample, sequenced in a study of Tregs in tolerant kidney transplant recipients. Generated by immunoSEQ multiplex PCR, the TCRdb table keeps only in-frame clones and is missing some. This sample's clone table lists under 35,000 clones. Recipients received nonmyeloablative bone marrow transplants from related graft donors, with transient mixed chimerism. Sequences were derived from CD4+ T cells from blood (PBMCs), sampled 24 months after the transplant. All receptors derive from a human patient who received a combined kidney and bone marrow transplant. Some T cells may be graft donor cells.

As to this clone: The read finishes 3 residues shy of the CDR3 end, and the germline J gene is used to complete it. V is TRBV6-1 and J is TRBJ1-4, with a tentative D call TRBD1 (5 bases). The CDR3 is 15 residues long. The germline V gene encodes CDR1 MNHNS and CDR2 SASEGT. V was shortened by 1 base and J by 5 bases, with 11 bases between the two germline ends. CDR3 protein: CASSEGSGGNEKLFF. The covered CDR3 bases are TGTGCCAGCAGTGAAGGGTCCGGGGGAAATGAAAAA.

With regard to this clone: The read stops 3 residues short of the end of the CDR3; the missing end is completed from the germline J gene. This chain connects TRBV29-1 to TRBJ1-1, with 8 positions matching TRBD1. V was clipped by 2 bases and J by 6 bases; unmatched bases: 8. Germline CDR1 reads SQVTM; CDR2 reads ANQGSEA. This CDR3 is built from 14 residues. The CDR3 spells CSVEPGQGKPEAFF. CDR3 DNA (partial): TGCAGCGTTGAACCTGGACAGGGTAAGCCTGAA.

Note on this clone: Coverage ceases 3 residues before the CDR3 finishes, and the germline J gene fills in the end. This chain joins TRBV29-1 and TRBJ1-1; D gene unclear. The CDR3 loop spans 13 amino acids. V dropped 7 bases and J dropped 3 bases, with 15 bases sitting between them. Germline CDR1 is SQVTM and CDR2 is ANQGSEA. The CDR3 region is CSATNGVDTEAFF. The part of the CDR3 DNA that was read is TGCAGCGCCACTAACGGGGTGGACACTGAA.

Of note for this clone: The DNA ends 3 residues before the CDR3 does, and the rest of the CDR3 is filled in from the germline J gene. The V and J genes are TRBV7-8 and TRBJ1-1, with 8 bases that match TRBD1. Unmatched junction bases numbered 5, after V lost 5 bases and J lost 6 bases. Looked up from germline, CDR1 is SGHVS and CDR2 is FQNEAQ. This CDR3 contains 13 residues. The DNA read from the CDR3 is TGTGCCAGCAGCCCGGACAGGGCTGCTGAA. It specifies CASSPDRAAE. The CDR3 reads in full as CASSPDRAAEAFF.